This T cell receptor (beta chain) was captured by sequencing in a study of CD8+CD57+ T cells in acquired aplastic anemia. About the study: The study obtained an average of roughly 3 ug of DNA from sorted CD4+ and CD8+ cells.

Genomic DNA served as template for TCR beta VDJ and CDR3 profiling. MiXCR, run by TCRdb on the reads, gives a single entry per CDR3 protein. The table lists about 110,000 distinct CDR3 sequences, 50% to 65% of them singletons. Germline lookup yields CDR1 SQVTM and CDR2 ANQGSEA. CDR3 length: 15 amino acids. Trimming stripped 0 bases from V and 4 bases from J, with 13 bases between. This clonotype was counted at least ten times. Its cognate antigen is unknown. Findings of the study overall: Found in both controls and patients were around 29 CD8+ CDR3 sequences. No significant difference in CD8+ Simpson's diversity was found between patients and controls.

This clonotype was obtained from a human donor in good health, serving as a control. The sample consisted of sorted CD4+, CD8+, or CD8+CD57+ T cells (not recorded which) from PBMCs. The rearrangement joins TRBV29-1 to TRBJ2-1; TRBD1 is a possible D gene (5 bases). CDR3 sequence reads: CSVEDVAGLYNEQFF. The CDR3 DNA follows: TGCAGCGTTGAAGATGTGGCAGGGTTATACAATGAGCAGTTCTTC.